This TCR beta chain was retrieved from a study of blood T cell repertoires in COVID-19. Study-level background: Acute and convalescent COVID-19 specimens originated in the United States, Italy and Spain. T cells, B-cell-depleted T cells, or PBMCs supplied cDNA or gDNA.

As handled by the study authors: Reference gene primer amplification gave nucleated cell count estimates. Data came from immunoSEQ multiplex PCR; TCRdb stores just in-frame clones and leaves some out. For V, J and clone size, that table is used; D and trimming come from the DNA. Of some 150,000 clones listed, approximately 83% are singletons. CDR1 MNHEY and CDR2 SVGEGT come from the germline V gene. V was pared by 2 bases and J by 2 bases, with 6 bases between. The CDR3 is 13 residues long. J is TRBJ2-5 and V is TRBV6-2 or TRBV6-3, with D uncertain. Material: peripheral blood. This receptor was taken from an older man with acute or convalescent COVID-19. CDR3 bases: TGTGCCAGCAGTTACCTAGGTCAAGAGACCCAGTACTTC. Translating gives CASSYLGQETQYF.